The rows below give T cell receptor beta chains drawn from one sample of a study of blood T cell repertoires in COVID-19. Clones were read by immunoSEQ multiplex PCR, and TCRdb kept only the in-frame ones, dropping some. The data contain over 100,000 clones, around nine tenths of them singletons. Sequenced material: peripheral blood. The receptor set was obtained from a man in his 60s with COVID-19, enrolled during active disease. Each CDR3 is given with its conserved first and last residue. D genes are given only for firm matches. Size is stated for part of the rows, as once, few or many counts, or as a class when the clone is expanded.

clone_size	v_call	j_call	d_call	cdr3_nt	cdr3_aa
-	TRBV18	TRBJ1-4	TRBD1	TGTGCCAGCTCACCGGGGACAGGGGCTGAAAAACTGTTTTTT	CASSPGTGAEKLFF
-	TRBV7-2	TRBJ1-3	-	TGTGCCAGCAGCTTGGGGGGACGGCCATCTGGAAACACCATATATTTT	CASSLGGRPSGNTIYF
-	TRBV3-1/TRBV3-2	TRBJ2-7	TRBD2	TGTGCCAGCAGCCAAGGGTCCAGCGGGGGAAGACCCACCTACGAGCAGTACTTC	CASSQGSSGGRPTYEQYF
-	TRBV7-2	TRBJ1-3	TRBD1	TGTGCCAGCAGCCCCAAGACAGGGAGCGGAAACACCATATATTTT	CASSPKTGSGNTIYF
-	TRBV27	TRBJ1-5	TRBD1	TGTGCCAGCAGACCCACAGGGGGCACTTCGTATAGCAATCAGCCCCAGCATTTT	CASRPTGGTSYSNQPQHF
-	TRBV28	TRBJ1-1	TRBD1	TGTGCCAGCAGCCCCCACAGGGGCCAGAACACTGAAGCTTTCTTT	CASSPHRGQNTEAFF
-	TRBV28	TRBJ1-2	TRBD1	TGTGCCAGCAGTACCACCGGGACAGGGATTAGTGGCTACACCTTC	CASSTTGTGISGYTF
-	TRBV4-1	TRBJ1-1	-	TGCGCCAGCAGCCAATCCTTTACTAACCCTGGCCGCCAGCTCGGTGAAGCTTTCTTT	CASSQSFTNPGRQLGEAFF
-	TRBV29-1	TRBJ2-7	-	TGCAGCGTTGGAGAGGGGGGCTACGAGCAGTACTTC	CSVGEGGYEQYF
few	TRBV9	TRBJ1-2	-	TGTGCCAGCAGCGTAGGCGGGGACTATGGCTACACCTTC	CASSVGGDYGYTF
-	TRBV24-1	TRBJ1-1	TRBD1	TGTGCCACCATATCCCATGGGGAAACAGGGGTAAGGACTGAAGCTTTCTTT	CATISHGETGVRTEAFF
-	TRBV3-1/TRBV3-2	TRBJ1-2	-	TGTGCCAGCAGCCAAGAGAGAGGGTTTGGAGGCTACACCTTC	CASSQERGFGGYTF
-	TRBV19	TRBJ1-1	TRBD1	TGTGCCATTACGCCGGGACAGGGGGCCAACACTGAAGCTTTCTTT	CAITPGQGANTEAFF
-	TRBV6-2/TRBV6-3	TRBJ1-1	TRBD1	TGTGCCAGCAGTCTCCCTTCGGGACAGGGGATCACTGAAGCTTTCTTT	CASSLPSGQGITEAFF